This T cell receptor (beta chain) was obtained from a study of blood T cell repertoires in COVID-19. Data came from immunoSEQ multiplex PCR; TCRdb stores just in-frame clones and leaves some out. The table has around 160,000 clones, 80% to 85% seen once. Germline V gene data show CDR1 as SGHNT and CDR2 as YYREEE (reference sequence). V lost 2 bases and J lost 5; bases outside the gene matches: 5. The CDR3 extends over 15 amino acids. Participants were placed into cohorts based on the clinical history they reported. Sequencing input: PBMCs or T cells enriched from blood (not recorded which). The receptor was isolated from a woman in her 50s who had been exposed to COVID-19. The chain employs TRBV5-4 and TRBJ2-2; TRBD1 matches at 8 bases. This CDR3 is CASSFPTGETGELFF. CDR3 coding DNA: TGTGCCAGCAGCTTCCCGACAGGGGAGACCGGGGAGCTGTTTTTT.